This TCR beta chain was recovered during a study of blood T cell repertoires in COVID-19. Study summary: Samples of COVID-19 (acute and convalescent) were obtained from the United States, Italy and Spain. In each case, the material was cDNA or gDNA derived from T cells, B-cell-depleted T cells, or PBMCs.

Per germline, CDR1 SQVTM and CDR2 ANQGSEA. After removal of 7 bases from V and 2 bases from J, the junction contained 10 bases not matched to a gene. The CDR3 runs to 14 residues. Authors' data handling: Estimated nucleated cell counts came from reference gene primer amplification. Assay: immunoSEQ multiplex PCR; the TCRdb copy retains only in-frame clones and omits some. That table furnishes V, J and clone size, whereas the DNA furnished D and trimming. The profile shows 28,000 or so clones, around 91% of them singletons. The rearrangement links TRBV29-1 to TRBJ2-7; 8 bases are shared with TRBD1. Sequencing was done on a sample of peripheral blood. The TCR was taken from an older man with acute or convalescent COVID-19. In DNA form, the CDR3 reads TGCAGCGCCTCCATCCGACAGGGGACCTACGAGCAGTACTTC. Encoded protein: CSASIRQGTYEQYF.